A selection of T cell receptor beta chains follows, all from one sample in a study of OX40 agonist ivuxolimab in advanced cancers. Generated by immunoSEQ multiplex PCR, the TCRdb table keeps only in-frame clones and is missing some. Among about 11,000 clones, 82% were seen once, and the ten largest hold more than 9%. Material: CD4+ or CD8+ T cells sorted from blood, obtained in a trial of the OX40 agonist ivuxolimab. The receptors derive from an adult with an advanced solid tumor such as melanoma, head and neck, liver or kidney cancer. Both conserved end residues are part of each CDR3. A D gene is named only where the DNA matches it firmly. Size is stated for part of the rows, as once, few or many counts, or as a class when the clone is expanded.

D: .; size: once; length: 14; J: TRBJ2-1; V: TRBV27; DNA: TGTGCCAGCAGCGGACAGTTCTCCTACAATGAGCAGTTCTTC; CDR3: CASSGQFSYNEQFF
D: .; size: .; length: 18; J: TRBJ2-7; V: TRBV4-1; DNA: TGCGCCAGCAGCCAAGATAGGGTGGGGCAGATTGGCGCCTACGAGCAGTACTTC; CDR3: CASSQDRVGQIGAYEQYF
D: TRBD2; size: .; length: 15; J: TRBJ2-3; V: TRBV6-5; DNA: TGTGCCAGCAGTTCTAGAGCGGGAGGAACAGATACGCAGTATTTT; CDR3: CASSSRAGGTDTQYF
D: TRBD2; size: .; length: 16; J: TRBJ2-7; V: TRBV18; DNA: TGTGCCAGCTCACCACCGGTAGGGGAGGGATCCTACGAGCAGTACTTC; CDR3: CASSPPVGEGSYEQYF
D: TRBD1; size: .; length: 15; J: TRBJ1-5; V: TRBV28; DNA: TGTGCCAGCAGTTTGGGACAGGGGTTTCGGCAGCCCCAGCATTTT; CDR3: CASSLGQGFRQPQHF
D: TRBD1; size: .; length: 12; J: TRBJ2-7; V: TRBV5-5; DNA: TGTGCCAGCAGCTCACAGGGGTACGAGCAGTACTTC; CDR3: CASSSQGYEQYF
D: TRBD1; size: .; length: 16; J: TRBJ2-3; V: TRBV6-6; DNA: TGTGCCAGCAGTTCCGACAGGGAAGAAAGAACAGATACGCAGTATTTT; CDR3: CASSSDREERTDTQYF
D: TRBD1; size: .; length: 14; J: TRBJ2-7; V: TRBV5-1; DNA: TGCGCCAGCAGCAGGACAGGGGATGGCTACGAGCAGTACTTC; CDR3: CASSRTGDGYEQYF
D: TRBD2; size: .; length: 15; J: TRBJ2-7; V: TRBV19; DNA: TGTGCCAGTAGTATCAGGCTAGCGGGTAGCTCCGAGCAGTACTTC; CDR3: CASSIRLAGSSEQYF
D: TRBD1; size: .; length: 16; J: TRBJ2-3; V: TRBV25-1; DNA: TGTGCCACCAGACCCCCTAACAGGGACAGTCCAGATACGCAGTATTTT; CDR3: CATRPPNRDSPDTQYF
D: TRBD2; size: .; length: 12; J: TRBJ2-7; V: TRBV2; DNA: TGTGCCAACCGCCCCGGGGGGAACGAGCAGTACTTC; CDR3: CANRPGGNEQYF
D: .; size: .; length: 21; J: TRBJ2-2; V: TRBV9; DNA: TGTGCCAGCAGTTCACCCTTGTCGGGACATAGCATGGGAGAGTTCACCGGGGAGCTGTTTTTT; CDR3: CASSSPLSGHSMGEFTGELFF
D: .; size: .; length: 14; J: TRBJ2-1; V: TRBV28; DNA: TGTGCCAGCAGTCCCCTGACAACTTACAATGAGCAGTTCTTC; CDR3: CASSPLTTYNEQFF
D: .; size: .; length: 19; J: TRBJ2-2; V: TRBV7-2; DNA: TGTGCCAGCAGCTTAGAGCTGACCCGTCTTGCGACGAACACCGGGGAGCTGTTTTTT; CDR3: CASSLELTRLATNTGELFF
D: TRBD1; size: medium-sized; length: 15; J: TRBJ1-2; V: TRBV4-2; DNA: TGTGCCAGCAGCCAAGATTGGGACAGGGGATATGGCTACACCTTC; CDR3: CASSQDWDRGYGYTF
D: .; size: once; length: 15; J: TRBJ2-1; V: TRBV27; DNA: TGTGCCAGCAGTTTAGGGCCAGCTACAGTGCGGGAGCAGTTCTTC; CDR3: CASSLGPATVREQFF
D: TRBD2; size: .; length: 14; J: TRBJ2-7; V: TRBV29-1; DNA: TGCAGCGTTGAGGGCCTAGCGGGAGCCTACGAGCAGTACTTC; CDR3: CSVEGLAGAYEQYF